This record looks at one T cell receptor beta chain sequence and its context. The study drew participants aged 18 to 89 years from some 23 US areas. This record comes from a study of blood T cell repertoires in COVID-19. Study-wide context: PBMCs, B-cell-depleted T cells, or T cells provided the cDNA or gDNA that made up the material.

Trimming removed 10 bases from V and 7 bases from J; junction bases left unmatched: 8. Germline assignment: CDR1 WSHSY and CDR2 SAAADI. This CDR3 has 13 residues. Only in-frame clones appear in the TCRdb table, and some are missing; sequencing was by immunoSEQ multiplex PCR. The sample includes about 280,000 clones, just under 90% of them seen just once. Sequencing was performed on PBMCs or T cells enriched from blood (not recorded which). The gene calls are TRBV10-2 and TRBJ2-2, with 8 positions matching TRBD1. This clonotype was sampled from a woman between 55 and 75 years old who had recovered from COVID-19. As DNA, the CDR3 is TGCGCCACCTCAGGGGGCGCGGGCGGGGAGCTGTTTTTT. Protein sequence: CATSGGAGGELFF.